This T cell receptor (beta chain) was captured in a study of beta chain features in type 1 diabetes. Concerning this clone itself: As yet, its antigen is unknown.

Study findings and constraints: Shortening that was moderate but significant affected the TCRB CDR3s of Type 1 diabetes patients in all four CD4+ subsets.

The study reverse transcribed the entire isolated RNA, so it sequenced expressed TCRB transcripts. Profiled with immunoSEQ multiplex PCR; TCRdb holds only in-frame clones, not every one. The sample contains some 660,000 clones, around 15% of which appear only once. The receptor comes from a man younger than 35 with type 1 diabetes. The sample taken for sequencing was naive CD4+ T cells from blood.

CDR3 DNA: TGTGCCTGTGGACAGGGAGGAGGTCAGCCCCAGCATTTT. Its translation: CACGQGGGQPQHF. This chain links TRBV30 with TRBJ1-5, with 8 bases aligning to TRBD1. The CDR3 covers 13 residues. The V segment lost 6 bases and the J segment 6 bases; nucleotides outside the gene matches: 7. Germline lookup yields CDR1 GTSNPN and CDR2 SVGIG (reference sequence).